The 17 T cell receptor beta chains in this list originate from one sample, sequenced in a study of blood T cell repertoires in COVID-19. Here immunoSEQ multiplex PCR was the method, and the copy in TCRdb shows in-frame clones only, minus some. The sample gives 170,000 or so clones, 84% of which show up once; roughly 14% is in the top ten. Sequencing was carried out using peripheral blood. The receptors derive from a man younger than 35 with active or convalescent COVID-19.

This chain joins TRBV19 and TRBJ2-7, with 11 nucleotides matching TRBD2. The CDR3 has 14 amino acids. The trim removed 6 bases at V and 4 bases at J, leaving 5 bases unmatched. CDR1 LNHDA and CDR2 SQIVND come from the germline V gene (reference sequence). The CDR3 loop is CASSPTSGIYEQYF. In DNA, the CDR3 is TGTGCCAGTAGCCCGACTAGCGGGATTTACGAGCAGTACTTC.

The J gene is TRBJ2-5, the V gene TRBV29-1; possibly TRBD2 for D (6 bases). V was pared by 3 bases and J by 3 bases, with 11 bases between. The CDR3 extends over 13 amino acids. Germline V gene sequence: CDR1 SQVTM, CDR2 ANQGSEA. CDR3 bases: TGCAGCGTTGATGGAGCTAGCGAAGAGACCCAGTACTTC. Translation gives CSVDGASEETQYF.

This clone was found a few times. The CDR3 DNA reads as TGTGCCAGCAGTGAGACAGTTACCTCTGGAAACACCATATATTTT. It is translated as CASSETVTSGNTIYF. V is TRBV2 and J is TRBJ1-3, with D possibly being TRBD1 (5 bases). The germline gives CDR1 SNHLY, CDR2 FYNNEI. Between the trimmed V and J ends, which lost 3 bases and 0 bases, there was a span of 9 bases. The CDR3 is 15 residues long.

V gene TRBV2 combines with J gene TRBJ2-1; TRBD2 aligns across 13 bases. The CDR3 has 15 residues. V lost 9 bases to trimming and J lost 7 bases; unmatched junction nucleotides: 9. CDR1 and CDR2 (germline): SNHLY, FYNNEI. The CDR3 region is CASNPGLAGLNEQFF. Here the CDR3 DNA reads TGTGCCAGTAACCCGGGACTAGCGGGGTTAAATGAGCAGTTCTTC.

The chain links TRBV18 to TRBJ2-2; D gene unclear. The CDR3 has 14 amino acids. Germline V gene sequence: CDR1 KGHSH, CDR2 LQKENI. V was shortened by 3 bases and J by 7 bases, with 12 bases between the two germline ends. CDR3: CASSPSQNFGELFF. CDR3 sequence (DNA): TGTGCCAGCTCACCGTCCCAGAATTTCGGGGAGCTGTTTTTT.

The chain has TRBV11-2 and TRBJ2-1, with 10 bases lining up with TRBD2. The V segment lost 0 bases and the J segment 8 bases; nucleotides outside the gene matches: 7. CDR1 and CDR2 (germline): SGHAT, FQNNGV. CDR3 length: 16 residues. CDR3 DNA: TGTGCCAGCAGCTTAGAACCTAGCGGGAGTAAGCATGAGCAGTTCTTC. Its protein is CASSLEPSGSKHEQFF.

The rearrangement uses TRBV27 and TRBJ2-1, with TRBD2 matching over 12 bases. Germline loops: CDR1 MNHEY, CDR2 SMNVEV (reference sequence). V lost 6 bases to trimming and J lost 7 bases; unmatched junction nucleotides: 7. The CDR3 contains 15 residues. CDR3 in amino acids: CASRPLAGGKNEQFF. CDR3 nucleotide sequence: TGTGCCAGCAGGCCACTAGCGGGGGGCAAGAATGAGCAGTTCTTC.

J is TRBJ2-7 and V is TRBV2, with a possible D match to TRBD1 (6 bases). The CDR3 contains 14 residues. With 6 bases removed from V and 3 bases from J, the gap between germline ends came to 15 bases. The germline V gene has CDR1 SNHLY and CDR2 FYNNEI. Here the CDR3 reads CASSSGTNNYEQYF. For the CDR3, the DNA is TGTGCCAGCAGCTCCGGGACAAATAACTACGAGCAGTACTTC.

The chain carries TRBV6-4 and TRBJ2-5; 12 nucleotides agree with TRBD2. CDR1 is MRHNA and CDR2 is SNTAGT in the germline V gene. V was pared by 5 bases and J by 3 bases, with 1 base of the junction left unmatched. The CDR3 totals 14 residues. The CDR3 bases are TGTGCCAGCAGTAGACTAGCGGGGGAAGAGACCCAGTACTTC. It codes for CASSRLAGEETQYF.

This chain uses TRBV18 with TRBJ2-1; perhaps TRBD2 as D (6 bases). The germline gives CDR1 KGHSH, CDR2 LQKENI. Trimming cost V 8 bases and J 8 bases, with 16 bases left between them. CDR3 size: 13 residues. The CDR3 DNA is TGTGCCAGCCGCAGGTCCGGGAGTCATGAGCAGTTCTTC. Its translation: CASRRSGSHEQFF.

The chain combines TRBV6-2 or TRBV6-3 with TRBJ1-5; no definite D call. Trimming pared 0 bases from V and 6 bases from J, leaving 9 bases between. The CDR3 loop spans 14 amino acids. Looked up from germline, CDR1 is MNHEY and CDR2 is SVGEGT. The CDR3 DNA reads TGTGCCAGCAGTTACTCCGCGGTTCGTCAGCCCCAGCATTTT. Residues: CASSYSAVRQPQHF.

The chain combines TRBV19 with TRBJ1-2; possibly TRBD1 for D (5 bases). V was trimmed by 3 bases and J by 8 bases, leaving 22 bases between them. The length of the CDR3 is 16 residues. Germline lookup yields CDR1 LNHDA and CDR2 SQIVND (reference sequence). The CDR3 loop reads CASSIGLPEQGGGYTF. Written as DNA, the CDR3 is TGTGCCAGTAGTATCGGTCTCCCGGAGCAGGGTGGCGGCTACACCTTC.

The rearrangement joins TRBV7-9 to TRBJ2-5; 7 bases align to TRBD2. With V trimmed by 4 bases and J by 0 bases, 5 bases remained unmatched. CDR1 and CDR2 (germline): SEHNR, FQNEAQ (reference sequence). The length of the CDR3 is 15 residues. Here the CDR3 DNA reads TGTGCCAGCAGCTGGGGGGGTGGCAACCAAGAGACCCAGTACTTC. Amino acids: CASSWGGGNQETQYF.

Notes on this clone: Other DNA sequences within the sample encode an identical CDR3. The chain links TRBV5-1 to TRBJ1-2; unclear D gene. This CDR3 is built from 14 residues. From germline, CDR1 is SGHRS and CDR2 YFSETQ. The V gene lost 0 bases and the J gene lost 0 bases, with 6 bases spanning the gap. The CDR3 protein is CASSLDSTNYGYTF. In DNA, the CDR3 is TGCGCCAGCAGCTTGGACAGTACTAACTATGGCTACACCTTC.

CDR3 in amino acids: CASSVGAGSGNTIYF. DNA for the CDR3: TGTGCCAGCAGCGTCGGCGCGGGGTCTGGAAACACCATATATTTT. This sequence joins TRBV9 and TRBJ1-3; D is unclear. V was clipped by 2 bases and J by 1 base, with 10 bases between them. The germline CDR1 and CDR2 sequences are SGDLS and YYNGEE. The CDR3 loop spans 15 amino acids.

CDR3 nucleotides: TGTGCCAGCAGTGAAAAGGGGCATCCCTCTGGAAACACCATATATTTT. This encodes CASSEKGHPSGNTIYF. The rearrangement links TRBV2 to TRBJ1-3; perhaps TRBD1 as D (5 bases). With 2 bases removed from V and 0 bases from J, the gap between germline ends came to 11 bases. This CDR3 has 16 residues. Germline V gene lookup returns CDR1 SNHLY and CDR2 FYNNEI.

This clone appeared a single time. This chain connects TRBV19 to TRBJ2-3, with D possibly being TRBD1 (5 bases). Germline values: CDR1 LNHDA, CDR2 SQIVND (reference sequence). V was trimmed by 7 bases and J by 1 base, leaving 12 bases between them. CDR3 size: 14 residues. The CDR3 DNA reads as TGTGCCAGTACTATGGAAGGGGGCACAGATACGCAGTATTTT. This translates into CASTMEGGTDTQYF.